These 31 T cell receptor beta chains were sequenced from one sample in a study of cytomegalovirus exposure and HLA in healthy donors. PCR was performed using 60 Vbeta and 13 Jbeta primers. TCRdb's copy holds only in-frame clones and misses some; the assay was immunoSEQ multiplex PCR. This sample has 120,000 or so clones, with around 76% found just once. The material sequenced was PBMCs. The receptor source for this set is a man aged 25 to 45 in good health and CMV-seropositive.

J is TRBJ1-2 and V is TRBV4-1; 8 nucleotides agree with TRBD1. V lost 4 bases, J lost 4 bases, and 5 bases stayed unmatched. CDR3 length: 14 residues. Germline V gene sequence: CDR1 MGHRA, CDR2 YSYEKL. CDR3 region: CASSPWDRSYGYTF. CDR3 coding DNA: TGCGCCAGCAGCCCGTGGGACAGGAGCTATGGCTACACCTTC.

In DNA form, the CDR3 reads TGTGCCAGCAGCTCCCCTTGGAGGGGGCCTAGCACTGAAGCTTTCTTT. Translated, it gives CASSSPWRGPSTEAFF. V is TRBV7-2 and J is TRBJ1-1, with TRBD1 matching 7 bases. The junction had 12 bases not matched to a gene; V was cut back by 4 bases and J by 4 bases. The germline CDR1 and CDR2 sequences are SGHTA and FQGNSA. The CDR3 has 16 amino acids.

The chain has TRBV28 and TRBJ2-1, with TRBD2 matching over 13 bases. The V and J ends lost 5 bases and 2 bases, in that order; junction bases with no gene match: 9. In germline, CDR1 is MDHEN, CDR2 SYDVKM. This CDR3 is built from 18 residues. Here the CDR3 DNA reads TGTGCCAGCAGTCCAATCCCCGGGACTAGCGGGGCCTACAATGAGCAGTTCTTC. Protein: CASSPIPGTSGAYNEQFF.

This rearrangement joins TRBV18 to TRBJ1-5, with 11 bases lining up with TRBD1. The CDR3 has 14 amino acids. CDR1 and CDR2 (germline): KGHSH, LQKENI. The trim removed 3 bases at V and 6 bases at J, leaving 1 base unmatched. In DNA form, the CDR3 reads TGTGCCAGCTCACCGGGACAGGGGGGTCAGCCCCAGCATTTT. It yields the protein CASSPGQGGQPQHF.

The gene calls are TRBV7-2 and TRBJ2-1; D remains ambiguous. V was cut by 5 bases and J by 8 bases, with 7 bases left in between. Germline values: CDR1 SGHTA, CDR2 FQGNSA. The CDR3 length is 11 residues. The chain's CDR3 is CASSPFDEQFF. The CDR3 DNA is TGTGCCAGCAGCCCCTTCGATGAGCAGTTCTTC.

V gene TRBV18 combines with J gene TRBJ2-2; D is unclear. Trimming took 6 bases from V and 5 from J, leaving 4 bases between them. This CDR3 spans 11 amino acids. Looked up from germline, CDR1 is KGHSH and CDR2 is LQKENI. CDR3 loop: CASSPTGELFF. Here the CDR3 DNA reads TGTGCCAGCTCTCCTACCGGGGAGCTGTTTTTT.

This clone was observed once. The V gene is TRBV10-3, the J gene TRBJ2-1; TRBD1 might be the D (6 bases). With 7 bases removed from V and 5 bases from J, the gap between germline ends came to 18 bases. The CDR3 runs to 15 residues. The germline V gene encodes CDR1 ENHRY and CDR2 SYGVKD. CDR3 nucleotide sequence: TGTGCCATCACCTCAGGGGCAGGGTCCCACAATGAGCAGTTCTTC. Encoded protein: CAITSGAGSHNEQFF.

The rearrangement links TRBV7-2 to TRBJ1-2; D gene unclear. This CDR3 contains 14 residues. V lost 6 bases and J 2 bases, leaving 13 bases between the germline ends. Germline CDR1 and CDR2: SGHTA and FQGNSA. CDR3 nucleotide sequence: TGTGCCAGCAGGTTAACGGGAGCCAACTATGGCTACACCTTC. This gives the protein CASRLTGANYGYTF.

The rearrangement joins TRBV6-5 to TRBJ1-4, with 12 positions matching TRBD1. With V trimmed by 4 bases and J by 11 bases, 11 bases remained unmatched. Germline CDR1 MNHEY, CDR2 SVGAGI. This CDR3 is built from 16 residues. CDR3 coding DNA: TGTGCCAGCAGTTTAACCGCGGGACAGGGGGCGCCCAAACTGTTTTTT. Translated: CASSLTAGQGAPKLFF.

CDR3 residues: CASSRDYEQYF. CDR3 bases: TGTGCCAGCAGTCGCGATTACGAGCAGTACTTC. The gene calls are TRBV6-6 and TRBJ2-7, with unresolved D. V was shortened by 5 bases and J by 4 bases, with 6 bases between the two germline ends. CDR1 MNHNY and CDR2 SVGAGI come from the germline V gene (reference sequence). The CDR3 length is 11 residues.

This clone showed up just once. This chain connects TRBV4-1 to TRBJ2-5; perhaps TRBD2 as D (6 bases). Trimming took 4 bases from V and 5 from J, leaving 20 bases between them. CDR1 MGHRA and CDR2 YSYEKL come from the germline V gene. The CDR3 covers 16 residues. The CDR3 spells CASSLGGTVAGETQYF. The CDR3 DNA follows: TGCGCCAGCAGCCTCGGCGGGACGGTAGCAGGCGAGACCCAGTACTTC.

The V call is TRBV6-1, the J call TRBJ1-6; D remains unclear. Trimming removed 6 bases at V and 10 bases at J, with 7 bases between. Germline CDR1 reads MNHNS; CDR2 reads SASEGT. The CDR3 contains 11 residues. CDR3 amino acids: CASSERSPLHF. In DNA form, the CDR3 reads TGTGCCAGCAGCGAGCGCTCACCCCTCCACTTT.

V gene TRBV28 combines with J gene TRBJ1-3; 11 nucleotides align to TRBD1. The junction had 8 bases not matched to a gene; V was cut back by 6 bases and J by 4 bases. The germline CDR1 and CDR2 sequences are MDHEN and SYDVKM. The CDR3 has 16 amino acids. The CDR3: CASSPPGTGGGNTIYF. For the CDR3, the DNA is TGTGCCAGCAGCCCCCCCGGGACAGGGGGAGGAAACACCATATATTTT. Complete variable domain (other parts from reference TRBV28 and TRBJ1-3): DVKVTQSSRYLVKRTGEKVFLECVQDMDHENMFWYRQDPGLGLRLIYFSYDVKMKEKGDIPEGYSVSREKKERFSLILESASTNQTSMYLCASSPPGTGGGNTIYFGEGSWLTVV.

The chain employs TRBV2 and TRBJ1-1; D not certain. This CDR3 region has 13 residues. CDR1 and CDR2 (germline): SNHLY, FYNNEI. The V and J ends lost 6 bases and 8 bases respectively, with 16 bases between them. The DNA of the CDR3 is TGTGCCAGCAGGTTCCGAGAGGCAGACGAAGCTTTCTTT. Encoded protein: CASRFREADEAFF.

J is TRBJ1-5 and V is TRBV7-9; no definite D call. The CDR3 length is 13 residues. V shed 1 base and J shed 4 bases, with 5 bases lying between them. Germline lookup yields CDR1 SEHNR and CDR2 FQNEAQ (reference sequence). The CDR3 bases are TGTGCCAGCAGCTTAGGCACAAATCAGCCCCAGCATTTT. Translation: CASSLGTNQPQHF.

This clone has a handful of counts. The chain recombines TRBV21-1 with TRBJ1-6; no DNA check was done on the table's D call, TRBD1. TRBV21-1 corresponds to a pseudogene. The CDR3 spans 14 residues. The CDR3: CASTGGQGNSPLHF. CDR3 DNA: TGTGCCAGCACTGGCGGACAGGGCAATTCACCCCTCCACTTT.

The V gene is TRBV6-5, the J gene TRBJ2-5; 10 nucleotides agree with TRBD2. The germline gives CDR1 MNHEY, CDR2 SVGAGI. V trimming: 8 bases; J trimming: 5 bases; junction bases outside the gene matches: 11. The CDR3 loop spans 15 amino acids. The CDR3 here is CASARASGGQETQYF. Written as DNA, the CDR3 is TGTGCCAGCGCCCGGGCTAGCGGGGGCCAGGAGACCCAGTACTTC.

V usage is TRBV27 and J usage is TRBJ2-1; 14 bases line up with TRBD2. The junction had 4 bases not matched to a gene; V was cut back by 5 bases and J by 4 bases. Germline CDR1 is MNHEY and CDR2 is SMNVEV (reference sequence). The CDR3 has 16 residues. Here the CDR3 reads CASSPGLAGAYNEQFF. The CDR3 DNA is TGTGCCAGCAGTCCGGGACTAGCGGGGGCTTACAATGAGCAGTTCTTC.

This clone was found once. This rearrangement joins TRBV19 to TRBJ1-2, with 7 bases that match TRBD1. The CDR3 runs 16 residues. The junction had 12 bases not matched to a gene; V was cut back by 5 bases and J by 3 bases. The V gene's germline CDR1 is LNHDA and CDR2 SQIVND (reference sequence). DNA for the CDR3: TGTGCCAGTAGTCCGGGGCCCATACAGGGGTACTATGGCTACACCTTC. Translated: CASSPGPIQGYYGYTF.

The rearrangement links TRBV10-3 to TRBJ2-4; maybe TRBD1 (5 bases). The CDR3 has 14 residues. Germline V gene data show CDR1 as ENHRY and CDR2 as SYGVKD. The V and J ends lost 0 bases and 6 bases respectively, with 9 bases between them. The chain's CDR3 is CAISESVGANIQYF. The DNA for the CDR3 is TGTGCCATCAGTGAGTCGGTAGGGGCAAACATTCAGTACTTC.

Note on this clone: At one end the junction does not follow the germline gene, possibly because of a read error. DNA of the CDR3: TGTGCCAGCAGGGATCCCGGGACAGGGCACTTT. It specifies CASRDPGTGHF. V usage is TRBV6-4 and J usage is TRBJ1-5, with 9 bases matching TRBD1. Germline V gene data show CDR1 as MRHNA and CDR2 as SNTAGT. The CDR3 extends over 11 amino acids.

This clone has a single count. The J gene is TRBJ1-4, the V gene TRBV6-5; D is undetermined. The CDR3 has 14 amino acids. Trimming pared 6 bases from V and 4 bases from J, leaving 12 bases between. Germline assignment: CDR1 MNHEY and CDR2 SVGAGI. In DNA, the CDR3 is TGTGCCAGCAGACCCGGGATACTTAATGAAAAACTGTTTTTT. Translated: CASRPGILNEKLFF.

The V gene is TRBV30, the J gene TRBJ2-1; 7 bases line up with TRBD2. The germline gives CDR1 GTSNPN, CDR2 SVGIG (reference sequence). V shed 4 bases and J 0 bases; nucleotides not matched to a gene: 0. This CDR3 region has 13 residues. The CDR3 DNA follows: TGTGCCTGGACTAGCGGCTCCTACAATGAGCAGTTCTTC. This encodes CAWTSGSYNEQFF.

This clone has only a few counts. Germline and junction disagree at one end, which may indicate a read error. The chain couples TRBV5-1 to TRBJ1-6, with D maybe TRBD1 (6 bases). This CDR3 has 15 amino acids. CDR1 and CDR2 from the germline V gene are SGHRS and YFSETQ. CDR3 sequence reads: CASSLAGGADSPLHF. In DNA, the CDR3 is TGTGCCAGCAGCTTGGCCGGGGGGGCAGATTCACCCCTCCACTTT.

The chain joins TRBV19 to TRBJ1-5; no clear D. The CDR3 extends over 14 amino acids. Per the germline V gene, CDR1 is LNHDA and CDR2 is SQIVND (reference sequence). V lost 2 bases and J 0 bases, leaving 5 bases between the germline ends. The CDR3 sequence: CASSIQYSNQPQHF. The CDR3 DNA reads TGTGCCAGTAGTATACAGTATAGCAATCAGCCCCAGCATTTT.

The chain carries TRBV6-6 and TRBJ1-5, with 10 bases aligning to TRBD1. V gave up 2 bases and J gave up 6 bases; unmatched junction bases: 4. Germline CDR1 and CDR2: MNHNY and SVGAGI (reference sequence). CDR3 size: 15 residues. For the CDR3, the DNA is TGTGCCAGCAGTTACGGGACAGGGGCGTTTCAGCCCCAGCATTTT. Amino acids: CASSYGTGAFQPQHF.

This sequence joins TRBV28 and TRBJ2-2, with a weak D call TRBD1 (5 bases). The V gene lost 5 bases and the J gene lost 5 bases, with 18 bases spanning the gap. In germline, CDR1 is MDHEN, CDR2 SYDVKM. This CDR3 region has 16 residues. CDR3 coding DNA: TGTGCCAGCAGTCCCCGTCGGGTAGGGGCTACCGGGGAGCTGTTTTTT. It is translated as CASSPRRVGATGELFF.

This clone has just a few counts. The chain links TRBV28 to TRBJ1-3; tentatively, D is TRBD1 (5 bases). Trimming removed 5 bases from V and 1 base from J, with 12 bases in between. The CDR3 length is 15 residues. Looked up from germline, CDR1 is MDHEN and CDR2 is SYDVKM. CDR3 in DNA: TGTGCCAGCAGTGGGGGGTGGTCTTCTGGAAACACCATATATTTT. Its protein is CASSGGWSSGNTIYF.

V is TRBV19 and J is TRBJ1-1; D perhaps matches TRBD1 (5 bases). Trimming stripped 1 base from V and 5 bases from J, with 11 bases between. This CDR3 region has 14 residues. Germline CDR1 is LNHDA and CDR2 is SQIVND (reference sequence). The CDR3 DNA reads TGTGCCAGTAGTATAGTGGCAGGGAGGACTGAAGCTTTCTTT. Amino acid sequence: CASSIVAGRTEAFF.

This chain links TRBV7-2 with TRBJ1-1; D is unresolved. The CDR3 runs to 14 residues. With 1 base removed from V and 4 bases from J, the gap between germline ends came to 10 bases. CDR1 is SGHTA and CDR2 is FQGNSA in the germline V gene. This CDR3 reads CASSLVILGTEAFF. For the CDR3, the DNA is TGTGCCAGCAGCTTAGTTATCCTAGGCACTGAAGCTTTCTTT.

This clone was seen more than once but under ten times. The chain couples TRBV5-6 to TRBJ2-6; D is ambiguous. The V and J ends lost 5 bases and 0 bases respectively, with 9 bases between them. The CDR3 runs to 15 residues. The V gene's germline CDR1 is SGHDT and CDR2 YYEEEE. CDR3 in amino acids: CASRLRSSGANVLTF. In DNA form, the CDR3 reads TGTGCCAGCAGGCTTAGGAGCTCTGGGGCCAACGTCCTGACTTTC.